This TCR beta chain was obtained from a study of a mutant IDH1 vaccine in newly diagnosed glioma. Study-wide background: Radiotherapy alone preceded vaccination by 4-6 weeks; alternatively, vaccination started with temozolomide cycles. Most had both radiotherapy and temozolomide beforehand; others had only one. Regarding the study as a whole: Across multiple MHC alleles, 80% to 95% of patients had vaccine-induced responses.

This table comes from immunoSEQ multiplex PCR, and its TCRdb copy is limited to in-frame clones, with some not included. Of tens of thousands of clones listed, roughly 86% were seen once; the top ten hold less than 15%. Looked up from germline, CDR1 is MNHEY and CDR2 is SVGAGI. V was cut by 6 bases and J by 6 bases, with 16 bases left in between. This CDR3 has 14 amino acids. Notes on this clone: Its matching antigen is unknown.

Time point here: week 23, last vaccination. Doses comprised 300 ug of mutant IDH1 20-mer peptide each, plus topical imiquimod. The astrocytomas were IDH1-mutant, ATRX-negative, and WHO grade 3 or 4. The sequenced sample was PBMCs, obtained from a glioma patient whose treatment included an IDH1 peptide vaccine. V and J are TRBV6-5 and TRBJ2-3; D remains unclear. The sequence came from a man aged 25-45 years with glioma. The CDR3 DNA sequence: TGTGCCAGCAGGCGCGCGAGGTATGCGGATACGCAGTATTTT. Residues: CASRRARYADTQYF.